One sample yielded the 32 T cell receptor beta chains listed below, sequenced in a study of blood T cells in healthy people across ages. Combining a sample-barcoded 5' primer with a J-beta primer mix, a second PCR ran for 7 to 11 cycles. MiXCR, applied by TCRdb to the 5' RACE reads, yields one record per CDR3 protein. There are under 1,000,000 distinct CDR3 sequences in the sample; 35% to 60% occur only once, and roughly 18% lies in the top ten. The material sequenced was blood. The receptors shown here come from a man at least 80 years old in good health.

As to this clonotype: Compared with germline, one end of the junction differs, possibly owing to a read error. This chain connects TRBV28 to TRBJ2-7; D is perhaps TRBD1 (5 bases). Germline CDR1 is MDHEN and CDR2 is SYDVKM. The CDR3 has 15 residues. CDR3 sequence (DNA): TGTGTCAGCACGGGTGGGGCGACCGCGTCCTACGAGCAGTACTTC. Translated: CVSTGGATASYEQYF.

This chain uses TRBV12-3 or TRBV12-4 with TRBJ1-4; D is unresolved. V shed 5 bases and J shed 5 bases, with 9 bases lying between them. This CDR3 region has 13 residues. CDR3 sequence: CASSRQTNEKLFF. The CDR3 region has the DNA TGTGCCAGCAGTCGCCAGACAAATGAAAAACTGTTTTTT.

Only a few counts were recorded for this clonotype. The chain links TRBV12-3 or TRBV12-4 to TRBJ2-3; D uncertain. This CDR3 spans 16 amino acids. Trimming took 0 bases from V and 1 from J, leaving 11 bases between them. CDR3 DNA: TGTGCCAGCAGTTTAGCCGCTAGTGGGGGCACAGATACGCAGTATTTT. It translates to CASSLAASGGTDTQYF.

This clonotype has only a few counts. The genes are TRBV13 and TRBJ2-7; unclear D gene. V was cut by 0 bases and J by 1 base, with 7 bases left in between. CDR1 and CDR2 (germline): PRHDT, FYEKMQ (reference sequence). The CDR3 has 14 residues. CDR3 sequence (DNA): TGTGCCAGCAGCTTAGGCCGGCGTTCCTACGAGCAGTACTTC. This encodes CASSLGRRSYEQYF.

This chain links TRBV7-2 with TRBJ2-5, with 7 bases that match TRBD1. There are 15 residues in the CDR3. The germline CDR1 and CDR2 sequences are SGHTA and FQGNSA. Trimming cost V 4 bases and J 5 bases; bases outside gene matches: 10. As DNA, the CDR3 is TGTGCCAGCAGCTGGGAAACAGGGGCGCGGGAGACCCAGTACTTC. This encodes CASSWETGARETQYF. Together with reference TRBV7-2 and TRBJ2-5, the CDR3 gives the full variable domain: GAGVSQSPSNKVTEKGKDVELRCDPISGHTALYWYRQSLGQGLEFLIYFQGNSAPDKSGLPSDRFSAERTGGSVSTLTIQRTQQEDSAVYLCASSWETGARETQYFGPGTRLLVL.

This rearrangement joins TRBV16 to TRBJ1-2; D is possibly TRBD1 (6 bases). Germline assignment: CDR1 KGHSY and CDR2 FQNENV. The CDR3 totals 16 residues. V shed 0 bases and J shed 0 bases, with 11 bases lying between them. In DNA, the CDR3 is TGTGCCAGCAGCCAATCGTGGACAGCCACTAACTATGGCTACACCTTC. It yields the protein CASSQSWTATNYGYTF.

This clonotype was seen many times. This chain links TRBV7-2 with TRBJ1-1; 8 bases agree with TRBD1. Looked up from germline, CDR1 is SGHTA and CDR2 is FQGNSA. CDR3 length equals 16 residues. The V and J ends lost 5 bases and 0 bases, in that order; junction bases with no gene match: 8. In nucleotides, the CDR3 is TGTGCCAGCAGCCTCCGACAGGGGAGGCTGAACACTGAAGCTTTCTTT. Translation: CASSLRQGRLNTEAFF.

On this clonotype itself: Sequence at one end of the junction differs from germline and may be a read error. This chain links TRBV20-1 with TRBJ2-7, with D tentatively TRBD2 (5 bases). The CDR3 sequence is 11 residues long. Germline V gene sequence: CDR1 DFQATT, CDR2 SNEGSKA (reference sequence). This CDR3 is CGASSGDEQYF. CDR3 sequence (DNA): TGCGGTGCTTCGTCCGGGGACGAGCAGTACTTC.

The chain uses TRBV27 and TRBJ2-5; TRBD2 agrees at 8 bases. Trimming cost V 6 bases and J 2 bases; bases outside gene matches: 14. CDR1 and CDR2 (germline): MNHEY, SMNVEV (reference sequence). The CDR3 covers 17 residues. The CDR3 is CASSHRFGSGEQETQYF. The CDR3 nucleotides read TGTGCCAGCAGCCACCGCTTTGGTAGCGGGGAGCAAGAGACCCAGTACTTC.

In this sample, this clonotype turned up once. A read error may explain this, as a much larger clone is one base away. The DNA for the CDR3 is TGCAGCGTTGAAAGGGGGTTACGAAGGCAGTACAATGGGCAGTTCTTC. Amino acid sequence: CSVERGLRRQYNGQFF. V is TRBV29-1 and J is TRBJ2-1, with D maybe TRBD1 (6 bases). The CDR3 loop spans 16 amino acids. Germline CDR1 and CDR2: SQVTM and ANQGSEA.

The chain carries TRBV28 and TRBJ1-1; D unresolved. V was clipped by 4 bases and J by 0 bases, with 12 bases between them. This CDR3 has 15 residues. The germline gives CDR1 MDHEN, CDR2 SYDVKM. CDR3 loop: CASSSGRALNTEAFF. CDR3 DNA: TGTGCCAGCAGTTCCGGTAGGGCTTTGAACACTGAAGCTTTCTTT.

The sample holds a few counts of this clonotype. The chain has TRBV15 and TRBJ2-2, with D uncertain. Germline values: CDR1 LNHNV, CDR2 YYDKDF (reference sequence). V shed 4 bases and J shed 7 bases, with 7 bases lying between them. This CDR3 region has 12 residues. CDR3: CATSTAIGELFF. CDR3 coding DNA: TGTGCCACCAGCACGGCGATCGGGGAGCTGTTTTTT.

This clonotype was seen a few times. V and J are TRBV5-5 and TRBJ1-4; the D gene is possibly TRBD1 (6 bases). CDR3 length: 13 amino acids. CDR1 and CDR2 from the germline V gene are SGHKS and YYEKEE (reference sequence). Trimming left V 3 bases short and J 8 bases short, with 11 bases between. The DNA for the CDR3 is TGTGCCAGCAGCTGGACTACAGGGGAAAAACTGTTTTTT. Protein sequence: CASSWTTGEKLFF. The variable domain in full, with the rest retrieved from reference TRBV5-5 and TRBJ1-4, is DAGVTQSPTHLIKTRGQQVTLRCSPISGHKSVSWYQQVLGQGPQFIFQYYEKEERGRGNFPDRFSARQFPNYSSELNVNALLLGDSALYLCASSWTTGEKLFFGSGTQLSVL.

The CDR3 nucleotides read TGTGCCAGCAGTCACCTCGGGCTAGCGGGAGCTCCAGATACGCAGTATTTT. Protein: CASSHLGLAGAPDTQYF. The V gene is TRBV28, the J gene TRBJ2-3; 10 positions agree with TRBD2. The CDR3 contains 17 residues. Germline V gene lookup returns CDR1 MDHEN and CDR2 SYDVKM. The J segment lost 4 bases and the V segment lost 5 bases, leaving 12 bases of the junction unmatched.

This clonotype appeared a few times. The chain combines TRBV6-1 with TRBJ2-1; D may correspond to TRBD1 or TRBD2 (5 bases each). The V and J ends lost 9 bases and 6 bases respectively, with 12 bases between them. This CDR3 has 12 residues. CDR1 MNHNS and CDR2 SASEGT come from the germline V gene. CDR3 in DNA: TGTGCCAGGGGGGATTTGGGCAATGAGCAGTTCTTC. Translating it yields CARGDLGNEQFF.

The chain couples TRBV20-1 to TRBJ1-6, with D tentatively TRBD1 (5 bases). Trimming took off 2 bases at V and 5 bases at J, with 13 bases between the two ends. The germline V gene encodes CDR1 DFQATT and CDR2 SNEGSKA (reference sequence). The CDR3 loop spans 15 amino acids. The CDR3 DNA follows: TGCAGTGCTAGAACTGGGGCCAGGGATAATTCACCCCTCCACTTT. As protein: CSARTGARDNSPLHF.

V usage is TRBV7-2 and J usage is TRBJ1-6, with D maybe TRBD1 (5 bases). V shed 8 bases and J shed 4 bases, with 12 bases lying between them. The CDR3 loop spans 14 amino acids. Germline V lookup: CDR1 SGHTA, CDR2 FQGNSA. In nucleotides, the CDR3 is TGTGCCAGCTCCCGCGGGGGATATAATTCACCCCTCCACTTT. Encoded protein: CASSRGGYNSPLHF. Full variable domain (missing parts from reference TRBV7-2 and TRBJ1-6): GAGVSQSPSNKVTEKGKDVELRCDPISGHTALYWYRQSLGQGLEFLIYFQGNSAPDKSGLPSDRFSAERTGGSVSTLTIQRTQQEDSAVYLCASSRGGYNSPLHFGNGTRLTVT.

The chain carries TRBV20-1 and TRBJ2-4; 13 bases line up with TRBD2. Near its end, the DNA agrees better with TRBJ2-7, so the J call may be wrong. The CDR3 totals 16 residues. CDR1 is DFQATT and CDR2 is SNEGSKA in the germline V gene (reference sequence). The CDR3 DNA is TGCAGTGCCCCATTTGGGACTAGCGGGACCCGCTACGAGCAGTACTTC. It yields the protein CSAPFGTSGTRYEQYF.

The V call is TRBV24-1, the J call TRBJ2-3; D is undetermined. Trimming took 4 bases from V and 8 from J, leaving 18 bases between them. The germline V gene encodes CDR1 KGHDR and CDR2 SFDVKD. There are 15 residues in the CDR3. In DNA, the CDR3 is TGTGCCACCAGTGACCCGGGCCTTTTTCCCGGTACGCAGTATTTT. Its protein is CATSDPGLFPGTQYF.

This sequence joins TRBV5-6 and TRBJ2-7, with 7 bases fitting TRBD1. Germline values: CDR1 SGHDT, CDR2 YYEEEE. The CDR3 is 15 amino acids. V lost 0 bases to trimming and J lost 2 bases; unmatched junction nucleotides: 5. CDR3 region: CASSLEGGLTYEQYF. CDR3 DNA: TGTGCCAGCAGCTTGGAAGGGGGCCTTACCTACGAGCAGTACTTC.

V usage is TRBV19 and J usage is TRBJ1-3; no clear D. Germline CDR1 reads LNHDA; CDR2 reads SQIVND (reference sequence). The CDR3 is 15 amino acids. Trimming removed 3 bases at V and 0 bases at J, with 9 bases between. The CDR3 is CASSIGLGSGNTIYF. CDR3 DNA: TGTGCCAGTAGTATCGGACTGGGCTCTGGAAACACCATATATTTT.

The V and J genes are TRBV20-1 and TRBJ2-7, with 10 bases fitting TRBD2. The germline CDR1 and CDR2 sequences are DFQATT and SNEGSKA (reference sequence). This CDR3 spans 15 amino acids. Trimming removed 1 base from V and 5 bases from J; junction bases left unmatched: 8. The DNA of the CDR3 is TGCAGTGCTAGAGTCCCTAGCGGGAGTTCCCACGAGCAGTACTTC. Amino acid sequence: CSARVPSGSSHEQYF.

To note about this clonotype: One end of the junction is discordant with germline, which a read error may explain. V gene TRBV20-1 combines with J gene TRBJ2-7; D is ambiguous. From germline, CDR1 is DFQATT and CDR2 SNEGSKA (reference sequence). The CDR3 has 12 residues. The CDR3, as DNA: TGCAGTGCCCCCGGGCTATCCTACGTGCAGTACTTC. Its protein is CSAPGLSYVQYF.

V usage is TRBV6-2 or TRBV6-3 and J usage is TRBJ2-3; 8 nucleotides match TRBD2. The V and J ends lost 5 bases and 2 bases, in that order; junction bases with no gene match: 9. The CDR3 length is 16 residues. The germline V gene has CDR1 MNHEY and CDR2 SVGEGT. The CDR3 DNA reads TGTGCCAGCAGTCGAATAACTAGCGGCTACACAGATACGCAGTATTTT. Its translation is CASSRITSGYTDTQYF.

This clonotype occurred a few times. J is TRBJ2-3 and V is TRBV11-2; D gene ambiguous. The CDR3 length is 11 residues. CDR1 SGHAT and CDR2 FQNNGV come from the germline V gene. V lost 3 bases, J lost 5 bases, and 3 bases lay in between. CDR3 nucleotides: TGTGCCAGCAGCTTGAAAGATACGCAGTATTTT. Its protein product is CASSLKDTQYF.

This clonotype has a handful of counts. The chain joins TRBV7-9 to TRBJ2-5, with D perhaps given as TRBD1 or TRBD2 (5 bases each). Germline assignment: CDR1 SEHNR and CDR2 FQNEAQ (reference sequence). V gave up 5 bases and J gave up 5 bases, with 21 bases separating them. There are 16 residues in the CDR3. CDR3 in amino acids: CASSKQVTGARETQYF. DNA of the CDR3: TGTGCCAGCAGCAAACAGGTTACCGGGGCGAGGGAGACCCAGTACTTC.

By proportion, this clonotype is medium-sized (0.01 to 0.1%). In nucleotides, the CDR3 is TGTGCCAGCAGTCAACAGGGGCGAACCGGTCCCTACGAGCAGTACTTC. Its protein product is CASSQQGRTGPYEQYF. This chain links TRBV27 with TRBJ2-7, with TRBD1 identical over 7 bases. This CDR3 has 16 residues. Germline CDR1 and CDR2: MNHEY and SMNVEV (reference sequence). J gave up 2 bases and V 5 bases, and 12 bases lay outside the gene matches.

V usage is TRBV29-1 and J usage is TRBJ2-1; D is perhaps TRBD2 (6 bases). The CDR3 spans 12 residues. In germline, CDR1 is SQVTM, CDR2 ANQGSEA. Trimming left V 5 bases short and J 5 bases short, with 10 bases between. The DNA of the CDR3 is TGCAGCGTTATGGGACTTCACAATGAGCAGTTCTTC. This codes for CSVMGLHNEQFF.

The rearrangement joins TRBV18 to TRBJ2-1; 7 nucleotides agree with TRBD1. The CDR3 contains 14 residues. Germline loops: CDR1 KGHSH, CDR2 LQKENI. The junction had 2 bases not matched to a gene; V was cut back by 3 bases and J by 3 bases. CDR3: CASSPGQLYNEQFF. CDR3 DNA: TGTGCCAGCTCACCGGGACAGCTCTACAATGAGCAGTTCTTC.

Worth noting for this clonotype: Germline is not matched at one junction end, which may reflect a read error. J is TRBJ2-4 and V is TRBV5-1; D gene ambiguous. The CDR3 totals 14 residues. Germline V CDR1 and CDR2: SGHRS, YFSETQ. Here the CDR3 reads CASSLDRAKNIRYF. Written as DNA, the CDR3 is TGCGCCAGCAGCTTGGACAGAGCCAAAAACATTCGGTACTTC.

The V call is TRBV15, the J call TRBJ2-1; 9 positions match TRBD2. The CDR3 has 16 amino acids. The germline V gene has CDR1 LNHNV and CDR2 YYDKDF (reference sequence). The J segment lost 5 bases and the V segment lost 0 bases, leaving 5 bases of the junction unmatched. CDR3 sequence: CATSRDPSGTHNEQFF. The CDR3 bases are TGTGCCACCAGCAGAGACCCTAGCGGGACGCACAATGAGCAGTTCTTC.

V is TRBV20-1 and J is TRBJ2-5; 10 bases map to TRBD2. This CDR3 has 14 amino acids. The V gene end was trimmed by 3 bases and the J gene end by 11 bases; junction bases not matched to a gene: 12. Germline CDR1 is DFQATT and CDR2 is SNEGSKA (reference sequence). CDR3 in DNA: TGCAGTGCTAGGGTTCTAGCGGGAGATCGGGAGCAGTACTTC. It is translated as CSARVLAGDREQYF.